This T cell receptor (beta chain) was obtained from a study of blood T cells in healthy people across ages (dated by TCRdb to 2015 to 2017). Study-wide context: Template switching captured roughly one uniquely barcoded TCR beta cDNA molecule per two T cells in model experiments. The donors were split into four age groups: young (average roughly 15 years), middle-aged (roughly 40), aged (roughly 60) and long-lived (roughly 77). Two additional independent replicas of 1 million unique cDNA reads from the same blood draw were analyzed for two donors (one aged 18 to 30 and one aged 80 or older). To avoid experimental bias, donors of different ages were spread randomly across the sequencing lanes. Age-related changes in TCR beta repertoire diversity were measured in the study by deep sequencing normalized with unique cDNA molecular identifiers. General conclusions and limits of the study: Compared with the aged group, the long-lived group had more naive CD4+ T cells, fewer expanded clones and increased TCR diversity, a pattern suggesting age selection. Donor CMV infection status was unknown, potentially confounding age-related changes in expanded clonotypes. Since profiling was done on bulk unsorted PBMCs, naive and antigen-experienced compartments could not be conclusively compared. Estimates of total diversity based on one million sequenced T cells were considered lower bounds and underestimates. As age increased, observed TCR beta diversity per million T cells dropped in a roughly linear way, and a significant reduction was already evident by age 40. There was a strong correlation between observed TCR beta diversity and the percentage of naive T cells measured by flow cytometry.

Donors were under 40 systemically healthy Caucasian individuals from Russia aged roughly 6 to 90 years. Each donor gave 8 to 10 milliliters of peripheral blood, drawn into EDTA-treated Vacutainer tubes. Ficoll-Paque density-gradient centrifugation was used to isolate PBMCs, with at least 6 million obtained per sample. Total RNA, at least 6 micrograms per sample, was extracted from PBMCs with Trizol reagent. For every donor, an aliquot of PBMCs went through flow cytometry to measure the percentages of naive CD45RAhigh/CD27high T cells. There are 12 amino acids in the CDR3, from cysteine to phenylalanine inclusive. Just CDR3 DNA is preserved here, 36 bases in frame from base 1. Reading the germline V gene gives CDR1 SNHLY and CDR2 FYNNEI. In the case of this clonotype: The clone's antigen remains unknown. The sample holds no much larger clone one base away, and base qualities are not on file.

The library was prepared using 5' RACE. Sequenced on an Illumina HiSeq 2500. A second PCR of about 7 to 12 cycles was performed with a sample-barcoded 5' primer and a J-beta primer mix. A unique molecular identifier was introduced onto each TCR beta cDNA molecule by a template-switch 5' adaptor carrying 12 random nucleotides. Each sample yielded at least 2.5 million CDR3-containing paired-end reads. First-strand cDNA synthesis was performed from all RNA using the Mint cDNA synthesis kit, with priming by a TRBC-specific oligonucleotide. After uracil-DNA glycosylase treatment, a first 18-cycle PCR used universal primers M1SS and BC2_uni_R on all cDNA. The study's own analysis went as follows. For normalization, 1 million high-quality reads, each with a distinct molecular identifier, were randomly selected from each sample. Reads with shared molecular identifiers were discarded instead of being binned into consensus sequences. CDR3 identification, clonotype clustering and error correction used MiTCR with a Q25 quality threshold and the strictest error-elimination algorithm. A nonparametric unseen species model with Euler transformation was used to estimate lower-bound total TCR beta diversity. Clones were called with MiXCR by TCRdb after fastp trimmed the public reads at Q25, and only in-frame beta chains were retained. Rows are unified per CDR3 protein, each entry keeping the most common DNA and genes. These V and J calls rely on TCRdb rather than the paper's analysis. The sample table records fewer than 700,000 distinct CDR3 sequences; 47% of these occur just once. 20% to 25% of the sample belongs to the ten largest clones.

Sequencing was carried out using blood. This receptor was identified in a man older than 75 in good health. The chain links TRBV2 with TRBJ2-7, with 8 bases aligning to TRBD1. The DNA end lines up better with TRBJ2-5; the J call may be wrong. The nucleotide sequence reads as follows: TGTGCCAGCAGGGGGACAGGAACGACCCAGTACTTC. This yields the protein CASRGTGTTQYF.